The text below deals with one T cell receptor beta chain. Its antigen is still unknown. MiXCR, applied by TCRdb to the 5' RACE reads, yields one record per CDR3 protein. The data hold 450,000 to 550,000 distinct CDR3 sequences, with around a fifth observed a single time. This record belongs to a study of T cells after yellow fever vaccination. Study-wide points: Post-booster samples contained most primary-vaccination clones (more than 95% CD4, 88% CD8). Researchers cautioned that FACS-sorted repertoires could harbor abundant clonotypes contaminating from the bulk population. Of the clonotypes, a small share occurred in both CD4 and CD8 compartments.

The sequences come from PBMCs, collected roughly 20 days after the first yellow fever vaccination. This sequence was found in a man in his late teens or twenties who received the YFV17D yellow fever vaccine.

In DNA form, the CDR3 reads TGTGCCAGCAGCTTAGGGACAGGGATTATCTCACCCCTCCACTTT. It translates to CASSLGTGIISPLHF. V and J are TRBV11-2 and TRBJ1-6; 8 nucleotides line up with TRBD1. Germline V CDR1 and CDR2: SGHAT, FQNNGV. V was clipped by 1 base and J by 10 bases; unmatched bases: 6. The length of the CDR3 is 15 residues.